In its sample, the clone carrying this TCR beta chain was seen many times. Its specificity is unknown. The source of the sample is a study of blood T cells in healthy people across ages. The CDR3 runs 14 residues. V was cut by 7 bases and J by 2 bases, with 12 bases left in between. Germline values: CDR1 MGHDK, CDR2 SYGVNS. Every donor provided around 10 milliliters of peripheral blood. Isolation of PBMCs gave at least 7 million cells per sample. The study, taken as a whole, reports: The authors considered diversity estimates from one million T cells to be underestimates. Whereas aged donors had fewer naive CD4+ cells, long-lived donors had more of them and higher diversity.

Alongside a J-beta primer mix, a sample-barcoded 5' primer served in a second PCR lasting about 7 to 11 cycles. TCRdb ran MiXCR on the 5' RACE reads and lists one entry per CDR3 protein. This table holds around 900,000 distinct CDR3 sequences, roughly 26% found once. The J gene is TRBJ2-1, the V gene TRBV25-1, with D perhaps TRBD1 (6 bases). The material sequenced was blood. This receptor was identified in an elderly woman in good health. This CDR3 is CASTPTGTYNEQFF. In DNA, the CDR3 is TGTGCCAGCACTCCGACAGGAACCTACAATGAGCAGTTCTTC.